This T cell receptor (beta chain) was recorded in a study of CXCR3-negative and CXCR3-positive naive CD8 T cells. Study results and limitations: TRB CDR3s were more hydrophobic in CXCR3-positive than in CXCR3-negative naive cells. Comparably high diversity was seen in both naive subsets, and much lower diversity in memory CD8+ cells.

Researchers prepared the TRB cDNA libraries using 5' RACE with UMI labels. TCRdb re-called the 5' RACE reads, yielding one record per CDR3 amino acid sequence without DNA. Its listing shows around 63,000 distinct CDR3 sequences. A remark on this clonotype: Antigen unknown.

The CDR3 totals 14 residues. CDR1 and CDR2 from the germline V gene are SEHNR and FQNEAQ (reference sequence). This sequence originates from a human donor in good health. Some clones in this sample may be carry-over from other donors' samples. The chain links TRBV7-9 to TRBJ2-7; the TCRdb call, TRBD1, lacks DNA for checking. Sequenced material: naive CXCR3+ CD8+ T cells from blood. Subset: CD45RO-CCR7+CD27+CD95- naive CD8+ T cells expressing CXCR3 (TNR3+). The CDR3 spells CASSLGGPQHEQYF. Looking up the rest from reference TRBV7-9 and TRBJ2-7 gives the full variable domain: DTGVSQNPRHKITKRGQNVTFRCDPISEHNRLYWYRQTLGQGPEFLTYFQNEAQLEKSRLLSDRFSAERPKGSFSTLEIQRTEQGDSAMYLCASSLGGPQHEQYFGPGTRLTVT.